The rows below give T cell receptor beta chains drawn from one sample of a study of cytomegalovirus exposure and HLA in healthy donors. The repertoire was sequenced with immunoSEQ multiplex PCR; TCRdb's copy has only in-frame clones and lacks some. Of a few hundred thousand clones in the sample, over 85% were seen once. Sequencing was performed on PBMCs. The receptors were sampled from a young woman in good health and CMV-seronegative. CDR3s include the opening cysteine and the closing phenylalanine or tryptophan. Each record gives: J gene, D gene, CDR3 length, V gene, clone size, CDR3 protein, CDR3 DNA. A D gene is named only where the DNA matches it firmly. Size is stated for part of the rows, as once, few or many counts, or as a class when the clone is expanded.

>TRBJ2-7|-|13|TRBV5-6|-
CASERGHHYEQYF
TGTGCCAGCGAGAGGGGACACCACTACGAGCAGTACTTC
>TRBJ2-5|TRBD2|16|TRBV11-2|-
CASSALAGRYQETQYF
TGTGCCAGCAGCGCGTTAGCGGGGAGGTACCAAGAGACCCAGTACTTC
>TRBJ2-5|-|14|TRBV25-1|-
CASSEVLLQETQYF
TGTGCCAGCAGTGAAGTCCTTCTCCAAGAGACCCAGTACTTC
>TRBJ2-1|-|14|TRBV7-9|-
CASSLVTPYNEQFF
TGTGCCAGCAGCTTAGTGACACCGTACAATGAGCAGTTCTTC
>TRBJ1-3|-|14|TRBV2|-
CASSGEQAGNTIYF
TGTGCCAGCAGCGGCGAACAGGCTGGAAACACCATATATTTT
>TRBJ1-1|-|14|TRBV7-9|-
CASSSGRPGGEAFF
TGTGCCAGCAGCTCCGGACGGCCCGGAGGTGAAGCTTTCTTT
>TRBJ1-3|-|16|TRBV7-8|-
CASSLDWGHSGNTIYF
TGTGCCAGCAGCTTAGATTGGGGCCACTCTGGAAACACCATATATTTT
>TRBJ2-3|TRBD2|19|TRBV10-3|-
CAISESLGLAGGTTDTQYF
TGTGCCATCAGTGAGTCTTTGGGGCTAGCGGGGGGCACCACAGATACGCAGTATTTT
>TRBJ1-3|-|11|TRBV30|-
CAWGRINTIYF
TGTGCCTGGGGCAGGATAAACACCATATATTTT
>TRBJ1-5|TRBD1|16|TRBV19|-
CASSTWTGDLNQPQHF
TGTGCCAGTAGTACCTGGACAGGGGACCTAAATCAGCCCCAGCATTTT
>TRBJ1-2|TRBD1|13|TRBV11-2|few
CASRGGLFYGYTF
TGTGCCAGCCGAGGGGGCCTCTTCTATGGCTACACCTTC
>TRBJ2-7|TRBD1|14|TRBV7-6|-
CASSSGQAWGKEYF
TGTGCCAGCAGCTCAGGACAGGCCTGGGGCAAGGAGTACTTC
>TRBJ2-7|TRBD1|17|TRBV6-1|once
CASSEGFWQGAHNEQYF
TGTGCCAGCAGTGAAGGCTTTTGGCAGGGGGCGCACAACGAGCAGTACTTC
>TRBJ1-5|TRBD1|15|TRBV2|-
CASGERAGGNQPQHF
TGTGCCAGCGGGGAAAGGGCAGGGGGTAATCAGCCCCAGCATTTT
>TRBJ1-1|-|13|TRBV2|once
CASIIGGNTEAFF
TGTGCCAGCATAATAGGGGGTAACACTGAAGCTTTCTTT
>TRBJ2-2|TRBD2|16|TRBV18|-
CASSFSGTSNTGELFF
TGTGCCAGCTCATTTTCCGGGACTAGCAACACCGGGGAGCTGTTTTTT
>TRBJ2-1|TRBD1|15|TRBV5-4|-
CASSLGQGAYNEQFF
TGTGCCAGCAGCTTGGGTCAGGGGGCCTACAATGAGCAGTTCTTC
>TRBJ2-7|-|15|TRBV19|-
CASSPGGQGRGEQYF
TGTGCCAGTAGCCCTGGAGGGCAGGGCCGCGGCGAGCAGTACTTC
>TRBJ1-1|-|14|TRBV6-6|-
CASSGSSGGTEAFF
TGTGCCAGCAGTGGATCTTCGGGTGGCACTGAAGCTTTCTTT
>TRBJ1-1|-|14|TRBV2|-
CASSRDKLYTEAFF
TGTGCCAGCAGTCGGGACAAACTTTACACTGAAGCTTTCTTT
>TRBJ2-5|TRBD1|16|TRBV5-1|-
CASSLTGTGLQETQYF
TGCGCCAGCAGCTTGACCGGGACAGGATTACAAGAGACCCAGTACTTC
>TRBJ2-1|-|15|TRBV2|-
CASSERQVGYNEQFF
TGTGCCAGCAGTGAAAGGCAGGTCGGCTACAATGAGCAGTTCTTC
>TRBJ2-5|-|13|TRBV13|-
CATTDSQRVPQYF
TGTGCCACTACGGACAGCCAAAGGGTGCCCCAGTACTTC
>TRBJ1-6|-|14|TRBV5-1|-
CASSRGLGDSPLHF
TGCGCCAGCAGCAGGGGACTGGGGGATTCACCCCTCCACTTT
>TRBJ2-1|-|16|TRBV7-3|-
CASSKAGTLSYNEQFF
TGTGCCAGCAGCAAAGCCGGGACTTTATCCTACAATGAGCAGTTCTTC
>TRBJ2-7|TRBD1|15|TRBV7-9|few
CASSLKGQGTYEQYF
TGTGCCAGCAGCTTAAAGGGACAGGGAACCTACGAGCAGTACTTC
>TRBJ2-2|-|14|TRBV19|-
CASSQQGHTGELFF
TGTGCCAGTAGTCAACAGGGACACACCGGGGAGCTGTTTTTT
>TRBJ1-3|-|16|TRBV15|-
CATSRDPGSSGNTIYF
TGTGCCACCAGCAGAGACCCGGGAAGCTCTGGAAACACCATATATTTT
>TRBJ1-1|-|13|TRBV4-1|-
CASSQPLNTEAFF
TGCGCCAGCAGCCAACCGCTAAACACTGAAGCTTTCTTT
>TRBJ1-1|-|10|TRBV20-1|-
CSALGGEAFF
TGCAGTGCCCTTGGAGGTGAAGCTTTCTTT
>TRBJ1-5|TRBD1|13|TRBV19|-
CASSQGGNQPQHF
TGTGCCAGTTCCCAGGGGGGTAATCAGCCCCAGCATTTT
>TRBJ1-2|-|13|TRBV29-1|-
CSVEDQDLGGYTF
TGCAGCGTTGAAGATCAAGACCTCGGGGGCTACACCTTC
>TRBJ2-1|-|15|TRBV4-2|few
CASSQASDSYNEQFF
TGTGCCAGCAGCCAAGCGTCAGACTCCTACAATGAGCAGTTCTTC